The sequence of this T cell receptor (beta chain) was determined in a study of OX40 agonist ivuxolimab in advanced cancers. General notes on the study: The costimulatory receptor OX40 (CD134) was targeted by ivuxolimab, a fully human IgG2 agonistic monoclonal antibody. The dose-escalation cohort was roughly 83% male with a mean age of about 60 years, ranging from 23 to 79. Among the roughly 50 dose-escalation patients, 19 had hepatocellular carcinoma, roughly 15 melanoma, 9 renal cell carcinoma and 9 head and neck cancer. The purpose of peripheral TCRbeta sequencing was to test whether ivuxolimab changed TCR sequence diversity and led to clonal T-cell expansion. The monotherapy dose-escalation portion (N ≈ 52 patients) of the phase I ivuxolimab trial is reported in the paper. Prior anti-PD-1, anti-PD-L1 or anti-CTLA-4 therapy was permitted, and checkpoint inhibitors had been received by under 50% of dose-escalation patients. Intravenous ivuxolimab was administered to patients every 2 weeks at six dose levels: 0.01, 0.1, 0.3, 1.5, 3 and 10 mg/kg. Partial responses occurred in three dose-escalation patients, of whom one had hepatocellular carcinoma and two had cutaneous melanoma. Study-level results and caveats: The antigen specificity of the clonally expanded peripheral T cells was not determined. Low levels of normalized T-cell clonal expansion were also seen in some nonresponding patients. In the 0.1-3.0 mg/kg groups, partial responders had among the lowest normalized peripheral clonal expansion, particularly in CD8+ T cells. At doses of 0.1 to 3.0 mg/kg, clonal expansion of both CD4+ and CD8+ T cells in blood was seen between baseline and week 6. On average, CD8+ T cells showed more expanded clones than CD4+ T cells after ivuxolimab.

V lost 3 bases and J lost 4 bases, and the count of bases not matched to a germline gene is 3. The germline V gene provides CDR1 SGHAT and CDR2 FQNNGV. The CDR3 starts with the cysteine, ends with the phenylalanine, and has 14 residues. The sequence is cut down to CDR3 DNA, 42 bases in frame from base 1. Genomic DNA was isolated from the sorted cells so that the TCRbeta CDR3 region could be sequenced. The immunoSEQ Assay was used to sequence the TCRbeta CDR3 regions. The clones in this table, taken by TCRdb from immuneACCESS, are in-frame only. Not every clone is retained; where verified, under half of the shortfall comes from an unresolved V gene, and the cause of the rest is unknown. This sample lists 55,000 to 80,000 clones; nearly 90% were detected once. 0.25% to 0.3% of the sample comes from the top ten. The trial excluded patients who had a history of autoimmune disease or who were on systemic immunosuppression. In every dose cohort, peripheral blood was drawn for TCR sequencing at baseline, cycle 4 day 1, and cycle 7 day 1. The samples were taken from a phase I, first-in-human, multicenter, open-label dose-escalation trial of ivuxolimab. The trial enrolled adults with locally advanced or metastatic head and neck squamous cell, hepatocellular, melanoma or renal cell carcinoma. Before TCR sequencing, CD4+ T cells and CD8+ T cells from peripheral blood were sorted into separate populations.

Turning to this clone: The antigen it binds to is not known. Base qualities are missing; no much larger clone stands one base away.

The receptor's source is an adult with an advanced solid tumor such as melanoma, head and neck, liver or kidney cancer. This material consisted of CD4+ or CD8+ T cells sorted from blood, taken in a trial of the OX40 agonist ivuxolimab. The chain employs TRBV11-2 and TRBJ2-7, with 10 bases aligning to TRBD1. The DNA is as follows: TGTGCCAGCAGCTTCAGACAGGGGGCTTACGAGCAGTACTTC. This translates into CASSFRQGAYEQYF.